A selection of T cell receptor beta chains follows, all from one sample in a study of T cells in Graves' hyperthyroidism and ophthalmopathy. TCRdb recomputed calls from the multiplex PCR reads with MiXCR, one row per CDR3 protein. The table has approximately 490,000 distinct CDR3 sequences, approximately 23% seen once. The sample was blood. These receptors were taken from a woman in her sixties or seventies with Graves' ophthalmopathy. Each CDR3 is given with its conserved first and last residue.

V gene,CDR3 protein
TRBV7-9,CASSSPGQLETTIYF
TRBV2,CASSEARTGVDTQYF
TRBV6-1,CASSEAGGESQPQHF
TRBV2,CASNDREGHGYTF
TRBV20-1,CSASDRTDEQYF
TRBV7-9,CASSTPYRTLEAFF
TRBV6-5,CASSYSGGGSNEQFF
TRBV30,CAWSSGTYGETQYF
TRBV20-1,CSAQFGQQNTEAFF
TRBV28,CASSSKFSGANVLTF
TRBV7-3,CASSPGLADTQYF
TRBV9,CASSHGTSGRNYNEQFF
TRBV12-3/TRBV12-4,CASSLGDYNSPLHF
TRBV6-2/TRBV6-3,CATYSLLAGDATEQFF